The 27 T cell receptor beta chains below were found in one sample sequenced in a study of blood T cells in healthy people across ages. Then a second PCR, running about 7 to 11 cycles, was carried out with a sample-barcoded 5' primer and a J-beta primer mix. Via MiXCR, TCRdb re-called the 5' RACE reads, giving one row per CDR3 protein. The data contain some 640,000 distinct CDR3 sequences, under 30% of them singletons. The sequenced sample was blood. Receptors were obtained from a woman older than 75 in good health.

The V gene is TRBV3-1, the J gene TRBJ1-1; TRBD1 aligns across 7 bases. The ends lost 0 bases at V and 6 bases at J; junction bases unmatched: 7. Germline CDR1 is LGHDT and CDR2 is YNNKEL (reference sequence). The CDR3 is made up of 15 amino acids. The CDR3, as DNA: TGTGCCAGCAGCCAAGAAAACAGGGGTGGGCCTGAAGCTTTCTTT. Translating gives CASSQENRGGPEAFF.

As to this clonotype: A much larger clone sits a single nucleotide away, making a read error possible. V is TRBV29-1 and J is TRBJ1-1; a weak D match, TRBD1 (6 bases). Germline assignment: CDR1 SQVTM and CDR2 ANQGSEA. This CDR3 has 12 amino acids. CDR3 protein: CSVEGAMTGAFF. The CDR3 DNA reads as TGCAGCGTTGAGGGGGCTATGACTGGAGCTTTCTTT.

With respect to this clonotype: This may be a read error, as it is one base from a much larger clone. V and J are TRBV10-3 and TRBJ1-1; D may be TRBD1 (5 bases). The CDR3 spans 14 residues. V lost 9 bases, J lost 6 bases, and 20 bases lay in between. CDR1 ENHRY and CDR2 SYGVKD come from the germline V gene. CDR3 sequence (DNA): TGTGCCATAGGGACGGGCCCTGTGGACGCTGAAGCTTTCTTT. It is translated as CAIGTGPVDAEAFF.

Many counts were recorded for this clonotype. CDR3 DNA sequence: TGTGCCAGCACTAGGGCCGGGTCAGGGGTTTCGGATACGCAGTATTTT. Translating it yields CASTRAGSGVSDTQYF. The chain has TRBV6-6 and TRBJ2-3, with a possible D match to TRBD1 (6 bases). Trimming took 7 bases from V and 6 from J, leaving 23 bases between them. Germline lookup yields CDR1 MNHNY and CDR2 SVGAGI (reference sequence). There are 16 residues in the CDR3.

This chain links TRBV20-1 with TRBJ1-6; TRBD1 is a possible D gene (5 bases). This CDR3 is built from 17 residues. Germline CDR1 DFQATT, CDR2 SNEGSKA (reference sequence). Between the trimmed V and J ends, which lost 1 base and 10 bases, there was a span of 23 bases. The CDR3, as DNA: TGCAGTGCTAGAGTACCCTTAATGGGACTTGTAAACTCACCCCTCCACTTT. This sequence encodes CSARVPLMGLVNSPLHF.

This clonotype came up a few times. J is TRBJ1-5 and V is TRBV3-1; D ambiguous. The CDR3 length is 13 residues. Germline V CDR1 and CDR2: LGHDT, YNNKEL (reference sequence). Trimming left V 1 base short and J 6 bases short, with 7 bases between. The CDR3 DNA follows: TGTGCCAGCAGCCAAGGGAGGGTTCAGCCCCAGCATTTT. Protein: CASSQGRVQPQHF.

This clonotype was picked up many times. DNA for the CDR3: TGTGCCAGCAGGACCAGGGGAGGTGCGGAGACCCAGTACTTC. It encodes CASRTRGGAETQYF. This chain connects TRBV6-1 to TRBJ2-5; D is tentatively TRBD1 or TRBD2 (6 bases each). Germline CDR1 is MNHNS and CDR2 is SASEGT. This CDR3 region has 14 residues. V lost 6 bases, J lost 5 bases, and 16 bases lay in between.

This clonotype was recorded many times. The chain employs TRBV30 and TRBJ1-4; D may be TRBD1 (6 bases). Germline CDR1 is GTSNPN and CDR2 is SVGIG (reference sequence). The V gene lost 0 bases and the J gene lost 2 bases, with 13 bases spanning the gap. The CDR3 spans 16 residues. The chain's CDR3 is CAWSVPYTGTNEKLFF. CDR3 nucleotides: TGTGCCTGGAGTGTCCCTTACACAGGGACTAATGAAAAACTGTTTTTT. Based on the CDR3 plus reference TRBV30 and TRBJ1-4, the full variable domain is SQTIHQWPATLVQPVGSPLSLECTVEGTSNPNLYWYRQAAGRGLQLLFYSVGIGQISSEVPQNLSASRPQDRQFILSSKKLLLSDSGFYLCAWSVPYTGTNEKLFFGSGTQLSVL.

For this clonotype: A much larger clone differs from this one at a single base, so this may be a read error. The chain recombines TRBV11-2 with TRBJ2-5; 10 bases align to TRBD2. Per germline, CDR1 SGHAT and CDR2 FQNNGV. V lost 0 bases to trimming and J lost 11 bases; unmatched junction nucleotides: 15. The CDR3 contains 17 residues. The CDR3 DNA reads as TGTGCCAGCAGCTTAGAGCTAGCGGGGGCGGCCAACAATGAGCAGTACTTC. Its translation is CASSLELAGAANNEQYF.

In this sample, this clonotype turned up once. The CDR3 nucleotides read TGTGCCAGCAGCTTAGATGAGGGGGCGGGCACAGATACGCAGTATTTT. Its protein is CASSLDEGAGTDTQYF. The rearrangement joins TRBV11-2 to TRBJ2-3; 7 nucleotides align to TRBD1. CDR3 size: 16 residues. CDR1 SGHAT and CDR2 FQNNGV come from the germline V gene. Germline trimming cut 0 bases from V and 1 base from J; bases unmatched to any gene: 4.

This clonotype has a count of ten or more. CDR3 nucleotide sequence: TGTGCCAGCAGCCCGGGACTAGCGGGGGGGCGGGGCTATGAGCAGTTCTTC. Translating it yields CASSPGLAGGRGYEQFF. V is TRBV11-2 and J is TRBJ2-1; 16 bases fit TRBD2. CDR1 and CDR2 (germline): SGHAT, FQNNGV. The CDR3 totals 17 residues. V lost 5 bases and J lost 8; bases outside the gene matches: 9.

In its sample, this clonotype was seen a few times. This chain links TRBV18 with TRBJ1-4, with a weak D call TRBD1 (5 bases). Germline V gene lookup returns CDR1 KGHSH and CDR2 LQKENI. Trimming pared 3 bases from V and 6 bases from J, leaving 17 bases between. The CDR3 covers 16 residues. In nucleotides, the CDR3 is TGTGCCAGCTCACCCGGTTCGATGGGAGGGGATGAAAAACTGTTTTTT. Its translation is CASSPGSMGGDEKLFF.

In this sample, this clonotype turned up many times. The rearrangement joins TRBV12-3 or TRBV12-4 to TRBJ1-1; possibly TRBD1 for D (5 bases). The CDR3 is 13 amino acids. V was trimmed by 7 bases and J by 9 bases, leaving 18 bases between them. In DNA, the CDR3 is TGTGCCAGCAACATAGACAGTCGCCATCAAGCTTTCTTT. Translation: CASNIDSRHQAFF.

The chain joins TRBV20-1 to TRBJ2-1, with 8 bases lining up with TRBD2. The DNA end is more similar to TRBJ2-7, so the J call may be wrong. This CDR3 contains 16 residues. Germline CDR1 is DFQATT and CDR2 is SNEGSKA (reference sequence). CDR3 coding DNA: TGCAGTGCTAGAGATATCGGGGGGGGCCCGGACAATGAGCAGTACTTC. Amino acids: CSARDIGGGPDNEQYF.

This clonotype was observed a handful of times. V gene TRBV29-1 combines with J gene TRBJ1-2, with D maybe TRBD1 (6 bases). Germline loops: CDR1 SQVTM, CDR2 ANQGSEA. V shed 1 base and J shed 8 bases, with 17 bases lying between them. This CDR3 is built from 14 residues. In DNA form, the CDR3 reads TGCAGCGTTGAAGGGGGACAAGAGAGATGGGGCTACACCTTC. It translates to CSVEGGQERWGYTF.

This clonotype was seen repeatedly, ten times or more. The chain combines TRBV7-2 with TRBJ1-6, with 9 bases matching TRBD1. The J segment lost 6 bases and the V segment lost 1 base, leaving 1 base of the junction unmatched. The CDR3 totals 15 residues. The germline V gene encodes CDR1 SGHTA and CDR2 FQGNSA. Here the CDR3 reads CASSLVGQGNSPLHF. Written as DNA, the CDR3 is TGTGCCAGCAGCTTAGTGGGACAGGGTAATTCACCCCTCCACTTT.

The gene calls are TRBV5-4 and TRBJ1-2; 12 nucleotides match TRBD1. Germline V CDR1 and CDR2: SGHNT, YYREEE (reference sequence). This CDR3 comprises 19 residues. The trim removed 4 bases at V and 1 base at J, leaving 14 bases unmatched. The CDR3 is CASSLGPPGQGALNYGYTF. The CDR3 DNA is TGTGCCAGCAGCCTTGGACCACCGGGACAGGGGGCCCTTAACTATGGCTACACCTTC. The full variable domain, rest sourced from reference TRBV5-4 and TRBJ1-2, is ETGVTQSPTHLIKTRGQQVTLRCSSQSGHNTVSWYQQALGQGPQFIFQYYREEENGRGNFPPRFSGLQFPNYSSELNVNALELDDSALYLCASSLGPPGQGALNYGYTFGSGTRLTVV.

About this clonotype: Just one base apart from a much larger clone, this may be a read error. As DNA, the CDR3 is TGTGCCAGCAGTGAACTACGGACAGGCGCAGATACGCAGTATTTT. It translates to CASSELRTGADTQYF. This chain links TRBV2 with TRBJ2-3, with 7 bases that match TRBD1. Germline CDR1 and CDR2: SNHLY and FYNNEI. The junction had 6 bases not matched to a gene; V was cut back by 2 bases and J by 4 bases. The CDR3 consists of 15 residues.

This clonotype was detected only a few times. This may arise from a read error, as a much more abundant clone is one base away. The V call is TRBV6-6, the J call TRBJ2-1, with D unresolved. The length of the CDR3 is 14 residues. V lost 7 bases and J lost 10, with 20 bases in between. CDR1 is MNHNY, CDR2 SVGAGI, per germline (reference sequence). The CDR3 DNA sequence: TGTGCCAGCACCCCCTGGGTACCGTCCTACGAGCAGTTCTTC. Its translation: CASTPWVPSYEQFF.

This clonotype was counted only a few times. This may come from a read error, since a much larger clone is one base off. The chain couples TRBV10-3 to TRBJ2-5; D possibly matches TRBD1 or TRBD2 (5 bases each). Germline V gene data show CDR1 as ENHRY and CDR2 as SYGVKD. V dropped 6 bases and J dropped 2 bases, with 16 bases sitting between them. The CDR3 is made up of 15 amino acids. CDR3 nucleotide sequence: TGTGCCATCAGGTCCGGGACCCCATTTCAAGAGACCCAGTACTTC. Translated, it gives CAIRSGTPFQETQYF.

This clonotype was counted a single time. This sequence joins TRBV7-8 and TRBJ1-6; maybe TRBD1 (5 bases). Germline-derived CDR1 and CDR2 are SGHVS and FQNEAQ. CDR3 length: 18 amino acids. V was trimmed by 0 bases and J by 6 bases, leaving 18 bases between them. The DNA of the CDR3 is TGTGCCAGCAGCTTAGCGAGAGGACATGGGATCGGTAATTCACCCCTCCACTTT. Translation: CASSLARGHGIGNSPLHF. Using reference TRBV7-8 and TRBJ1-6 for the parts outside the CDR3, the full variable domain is GAGVSQSPRYKVAKRGQDVALRCDPISGHVSLFWYQQALGQGPEFLTYFQNEAQLDKSGLPSDRFFAERPEGSVSTLKIQRTQQEDSAVYLCASSLARGHGIGNSPLHFGNGTRLTVT.

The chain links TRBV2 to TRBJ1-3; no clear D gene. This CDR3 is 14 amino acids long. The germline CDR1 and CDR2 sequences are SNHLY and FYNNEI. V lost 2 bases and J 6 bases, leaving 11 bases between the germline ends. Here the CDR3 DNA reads TGTGCCAGCAGTGAACCAAAGGGAGAAAACACCATATATTTT. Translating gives CASSEPKGENTIYF.

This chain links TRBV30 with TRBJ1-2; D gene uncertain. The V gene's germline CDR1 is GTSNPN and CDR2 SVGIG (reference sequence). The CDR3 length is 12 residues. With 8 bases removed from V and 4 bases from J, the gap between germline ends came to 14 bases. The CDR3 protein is CARRTGSYGYTF. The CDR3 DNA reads TGTGCCCGCCGTACGGGTTCCTATGGCTACACCTTC.

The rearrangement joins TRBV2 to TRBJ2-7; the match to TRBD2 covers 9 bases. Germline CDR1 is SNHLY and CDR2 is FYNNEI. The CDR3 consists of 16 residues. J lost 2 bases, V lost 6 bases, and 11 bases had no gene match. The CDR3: CASSPLPLAGAYEQYF. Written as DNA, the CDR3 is TGTGCCAGCAGCCCCCTCCCCTTAGCGGGGGCCTACGAGCAGTACTTC.

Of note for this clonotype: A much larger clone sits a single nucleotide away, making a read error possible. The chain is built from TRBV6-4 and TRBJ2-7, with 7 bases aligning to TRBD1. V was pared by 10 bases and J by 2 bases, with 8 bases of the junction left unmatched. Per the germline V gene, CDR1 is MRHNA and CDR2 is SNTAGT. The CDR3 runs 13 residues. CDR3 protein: CATEGQSAYEQYF. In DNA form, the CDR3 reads TGTGCCACCGAGGGACAGTCTGCCTACGAGCAGTACTTC.

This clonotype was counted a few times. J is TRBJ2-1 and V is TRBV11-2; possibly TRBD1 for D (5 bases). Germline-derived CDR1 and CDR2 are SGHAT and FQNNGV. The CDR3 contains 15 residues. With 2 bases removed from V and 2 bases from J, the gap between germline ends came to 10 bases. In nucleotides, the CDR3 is TGTGCCAGCAGCTTACAGGGCCGAACCTACAATGAGCAGTTCTTC. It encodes CASSLQGRTYNEQFF.

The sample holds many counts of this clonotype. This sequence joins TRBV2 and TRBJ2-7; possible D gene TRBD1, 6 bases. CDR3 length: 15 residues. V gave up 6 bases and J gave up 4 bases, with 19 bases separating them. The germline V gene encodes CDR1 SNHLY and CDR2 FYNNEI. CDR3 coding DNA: TGTGCCAGCAGGGGGAATGACAGGTTCCGGTACGAGCAGTACTTC. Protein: CASRGNDRFRYEQYF.